This T cell receptor (beta chain) originates from a study of T cells after yellow fever vaccination. As for the study in general: When fractions had low cell numbers, they were prepared with SMART-Seq v4 Ultra Low Input.

MiXCR was run by TCRdb on the 5' RACE reads, yielding one entry per CDR3 protein. The sample includes 250,000 to 350,000 distinct CDR3 sequences, about 10% of them seen just once. The germline gives CDR1 SGHTA, CDR2 FQGTGA. The CDR3 length is 15 residues. Trimming removed 1 base at V and 5 bases at J, with 14 bases between. General study results and limits: There was a possibility that FACS-sorted repertoires contained abundant clonotypes contaminating from the bulk population. After the booster, 96% of CD4 and approximately 90% of CD8 primary-response clones were re-detected.

A word on this clonotype: What it binds is unknown.

The TCR sequence derives from a man younger than 35 who received the YFV17D yellow fever vaccine. This rearrangement joins TRBV7-3 to TRBJ2-5; D is unclear. Sample: CD4+ T cells sorted from PBMCs, taken 5 days after the yellow fever booster vaccination. The CDR3 loop is CASSLSVTVGETQYF. The CDR3, as DNA: TGTGCCAGCAGCTTAAGCGTGACGGTCGGGGAGACCCAGTACTTC.